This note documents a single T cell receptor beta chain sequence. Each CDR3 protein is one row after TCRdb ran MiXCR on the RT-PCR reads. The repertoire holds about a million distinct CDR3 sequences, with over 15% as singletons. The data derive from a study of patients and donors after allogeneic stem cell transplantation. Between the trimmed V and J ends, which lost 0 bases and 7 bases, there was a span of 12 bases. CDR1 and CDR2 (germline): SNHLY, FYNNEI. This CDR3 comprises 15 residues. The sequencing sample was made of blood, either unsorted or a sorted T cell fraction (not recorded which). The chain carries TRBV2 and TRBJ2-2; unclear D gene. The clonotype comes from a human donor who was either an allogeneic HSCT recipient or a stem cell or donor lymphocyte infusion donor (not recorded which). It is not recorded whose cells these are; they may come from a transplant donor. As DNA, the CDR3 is TGTGCCAGCAGTGAAGCGCTTGGCCCTCGCGGGGAGCTGTTTTTT. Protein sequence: CASSEALGPRGELFF.